These 9 T cell receptor beta chains were all obtained from the same sample, sequenced in a study of T cells expressing NK-cell markers. From its re-call of the 5' RACE reads, TCRdb lists each CDR3 protein once, without DNA. The sample has 550,000 to 600,000 distinct CDR3 sequences. Sequencing was done on a sample of blood T cells: a sorted CD56 or NKG2C T cell subset, CD4+ or CD8+ T cells, or bulk PBMC T cells (not recorded which). The receptors shown here come from a man aged 18 to 29 in good health.

V and J are TRBV30 and TRBJ2-5; TCRdb calls TRBD1, which cannot be checked without DNA. The CDR3 is made up of 16 amino acids. CDR1 is GTSNPN, CDR2 SVGIG, per germline (reference sequence). The CDR3 region is CAWDKLGHSRQETQYF.

V is TRBV20-1 and J is TRBJ2-7; the D call of TRBD1 rests on TCRdb alone, since no DNA is present to check it. The CDR3 runs 18 residues. CDR1 and CDR2 (germline): DFQATT, SNEGSKA (reference sequence). This chain's CDR3 is CSARAGGTEESFSYEQYF.

The chain employs TRBV20-1 and TRBJ2-3; the D gene TCRdb calls, TRBD1, cannot be checked with no DNA. Germline V CDR1 and CDR2: DFQATT, SNEGSKA (reference sequence). The CDR3 totals 16 residues. CDR3 protein: CSGGQAPGDVADTQYF.

This chain links TRBV7-3 with TRBJ2-5; TCRdb's D call, TRBD1, is unchecked because there is no DNA. Germline lookup yields CDR1 SGHTA and CDR2 FQGTGA. This CDR3 is built from 15 residues. This CDR3 is CASSLMPGPRETQYF.

The CDR3 protein is CASSPGTLTGELFF. V gene TRBV12-3 or TRBV12-4 combines with J gene TRBJ2-2; TCRdb's D call of TRBD1 is untestable without DNA. The CDR3 sequence is 14 residues long.

The rearrangement links TRBV27 to TRBJ2-7; the TCRdb D gene call, TRBD1, has no DNA to confirm it. This CDR3 has 15 amino acids. From germline, CDR1 is MNHEY and CDR2 SMNVEV (reference sequence). The CDR3 sequence: CASSLLGTSSYEQYF.

CDR3 loop: CASSSRPGGPYEQYF. This chain links TRBV7-9 with TRBJ2-7; without DNA, the TCRdb call of TRBD1 cannot be checked. CDR1 SEHNR and CDR2 FQNEAQ come from the germline V gene (reference sequence). The CDR3 has 15 residues.

The rearrangement joins TRBV29-1 to TRBJ2-2; TCRdb outputs TRBD2, but without DNA this stays unchecked. Germline V CDR1 and CDR2: SQVTM, ANQGSEA. CDR3 size: 15 residues. The CDR3 here is CSVELAGAHTGELFF.

The genes are TRBV7-9 and TRBJ2-1; TCRdb lists TRBD1, though no DNA is available to test this call. Germline V gives CDR1 SEHNR, CDR2 FQNEAQ (reference sequence). There are 15 residues in the CDR3. This CDR3 is CASSGGVEPYNEQFF.